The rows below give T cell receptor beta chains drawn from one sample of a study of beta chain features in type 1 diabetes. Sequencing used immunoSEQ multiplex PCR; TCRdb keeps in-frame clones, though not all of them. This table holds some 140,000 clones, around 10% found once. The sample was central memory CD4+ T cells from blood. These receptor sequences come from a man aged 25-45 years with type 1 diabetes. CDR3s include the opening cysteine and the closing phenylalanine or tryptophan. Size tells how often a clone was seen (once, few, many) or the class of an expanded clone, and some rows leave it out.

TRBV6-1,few,CASSYEAIQYF
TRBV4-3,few,CASSLLAVGTGELFF
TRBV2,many,CASSVEDGYTF
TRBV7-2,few,CASSQDPGGAGEQFF
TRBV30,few,CAWTPLPGTRGTGELFF
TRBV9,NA,CASSAGQGDSTIYF
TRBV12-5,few,CASGLAEAGTVNSPLHF
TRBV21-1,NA,CASSNAGGQYF
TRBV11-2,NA,CASSLAGGPWDEQFF
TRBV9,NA,CASSVDAGRGSETQYF
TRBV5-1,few,CASSPGTSGEQFF
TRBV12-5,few,CASGLPQQGAAFF
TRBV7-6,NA,CASSFPSQETQYF
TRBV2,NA,CASKRGLASYEQYF
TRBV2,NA,CASRGQGDEQYF
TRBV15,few,CATSRDWEVLSSEQYF
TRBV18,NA,CASSPPPGTGPETQYF
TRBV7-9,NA,CASSSRGGEDQPQHF
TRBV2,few,CASGAFPTDTQYF
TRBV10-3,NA,CAISELSGTQETQYF
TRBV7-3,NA,CASSFFTRRTKDTQYF
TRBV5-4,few,CASSLNTGQAGYTF
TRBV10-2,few,CASSPPTRGNIQYF
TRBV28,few,CASSLGDREHSPLHF
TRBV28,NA,CASSLAEEETQYF
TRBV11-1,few,CASSLYPLWAGQNTGELFF
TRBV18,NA,CASSPVSTDTQYF
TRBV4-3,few,CASSRGTGNTDTQYF
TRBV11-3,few,CASSPGTGGVKNIQYF
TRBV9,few,CASSVGAGSCYTF
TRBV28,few,CASTPGQGGEKLFF
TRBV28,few,CASTSGGGSNQPQHF
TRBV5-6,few,CASSLRTGSNEKLFF
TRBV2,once,CASSQEQSYGYTF
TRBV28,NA,CASSSSGTSVEQFF
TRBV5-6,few,CASSQRTGKNIQYF
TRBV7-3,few,CASSLQGAIYNEQFF
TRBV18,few,CASSSTTGSNTEAFF
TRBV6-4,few,CASSVERGNEQFF
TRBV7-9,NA,CASSSTGDTQYF
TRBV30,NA,CAWSVLGLSSYNEQFF
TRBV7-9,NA,CASSRGDSPLHF
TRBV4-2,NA,CASSQARDRGYGYTF
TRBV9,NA,CASSVGRGLGSTDTQYF
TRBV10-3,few,CAISETGRLTDTQYF
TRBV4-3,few,CASSQDRLRGAGANVLTF
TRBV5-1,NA,CASSLFGGTTDTQYF
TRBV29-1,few,CSVSTGAGGETQYF
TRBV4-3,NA,CASSQEARTSVDTQYF
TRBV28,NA,CATLGRMNEKLFF
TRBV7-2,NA,CASSYGGQGYEQYF
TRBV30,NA,CAWSPLARKETQYF
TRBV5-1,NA,CASSLDPGGEKLFF